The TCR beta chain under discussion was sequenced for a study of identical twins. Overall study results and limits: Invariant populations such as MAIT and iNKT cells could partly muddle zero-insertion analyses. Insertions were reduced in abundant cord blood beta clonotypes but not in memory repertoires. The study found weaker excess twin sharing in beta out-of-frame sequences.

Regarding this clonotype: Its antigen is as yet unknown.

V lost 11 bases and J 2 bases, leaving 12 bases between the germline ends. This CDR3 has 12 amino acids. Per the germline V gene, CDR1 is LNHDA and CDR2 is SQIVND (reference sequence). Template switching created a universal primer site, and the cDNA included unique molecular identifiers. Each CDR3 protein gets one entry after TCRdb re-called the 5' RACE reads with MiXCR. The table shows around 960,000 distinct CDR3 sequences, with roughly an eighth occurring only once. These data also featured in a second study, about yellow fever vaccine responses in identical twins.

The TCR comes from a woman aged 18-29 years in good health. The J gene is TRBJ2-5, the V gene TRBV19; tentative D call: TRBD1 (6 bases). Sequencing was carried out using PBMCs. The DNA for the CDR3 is TGTGCCGTAGTGGACAGACAAGAGACCCAGTACTTC. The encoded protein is CAVVDRQETQYF.